This T cell receptor (beta chain) was found in a study of T cells in Graves' hyperthyroidism and ophthalmopathy. Study details: Peripheral blood sampling occurred at initial diagnosis, before any treatment. Study outcomes and limitations: Blood also contained most expanded thyroid clonotypes above 0.001.

In its sample, this clonotype was seen many times. Its antigen remains unidentified. The CDR3 sequence is 12 residues long. The V gene's germline CDR1 is SQVTM and CDR2 ANQGSEA. The V end was cut by 8 bases, the J end by 6 bases, with 16 bases between. The blood sample was taken at first hyperthyroidism diagnosis, before any ophthalmopathy symptoms. RNA transcripts provided the source from which TCR beta CDR3 regions were amplified. First-round RT-PCR with HTBI primers amplified the TCR CDR3 region. Using its own MiXCR run on the multiplex PCR reads, TCRdb lists one record per CDR3 protein. Of about 270,000 distinct CDR3 sequences listed, approximately 26% are singletons.

The sequence was collected from a man aged 35-49 years with Graves' hyperthyroidism that later progressed to Graves' ophthalmopathy. The sequenced sample consisted of blood. V and J are TRBV29-1 and TRBJ1-1; D gene uncertain. Here the CDR3 DNA reads TGCAGCACTTACGGGCCGGACGCTGAAGCTTTCTTT. Translated, it gives CSTYGPDAEAFF.